This T cell receptor (beta chain) was recorded in a study of regulatory T cells in long-lasting Graves disease. Findings and caveats of the study: Whereas new patients shared 800 to 1,000 public clonotypes, persistent patients shared more, at 2,741. Persistent Graves' disease cases displayed lower TCR diversity than newly diagnosed ones.

Specified time point: persistent/refractory GD, antithyroid drugs over 5 years with positive TRAb. PBMC-extracted RNA yielded the TCR library. Graves' disease diagnosis was established per American Thyroid Association guidelines. Researchers made TCR beta libraries by using iRepertoire HTBI primers and running Arm-PCR on CDR3 regions. Original methodology: Gene usage covered 50 to 75 TRBV and some 13 TRBJ segments. TCRdb re-derived calls from the multiplex PCR reads in MiXCR, one entry per CDR3 protein. The V and J calls were determined by TCRdb, not by the authors. The sample includes 350,000 to 500,000 distinct CDR3 sequences, roughly 21% of them seen just once. Trimming cost V 11 bases and J 0 bases; bases outside gene matches: 4. The CDR3 runs to 12 residues. Germline V gives CDR1 SNHLY, CDR2 FYNNEI. This clonotype was seen many times. Its antigen is not known.

The sample in question was peripheral blood mononuclear cells (PBMCs), obtained when the disease was refractory, from a patient treated with antithyroid drugs. The source is a female donor with Graves disease. This chain joins TRBV2 and TRBJ2-7; 7 bases line up with TRBD1. CDR3 amino acids: CADRDSSYEQYF. CDR3 nucleotide sequence: TGTGCCGACCGGGACAGCTCCTACGAGCAGTACTTC.